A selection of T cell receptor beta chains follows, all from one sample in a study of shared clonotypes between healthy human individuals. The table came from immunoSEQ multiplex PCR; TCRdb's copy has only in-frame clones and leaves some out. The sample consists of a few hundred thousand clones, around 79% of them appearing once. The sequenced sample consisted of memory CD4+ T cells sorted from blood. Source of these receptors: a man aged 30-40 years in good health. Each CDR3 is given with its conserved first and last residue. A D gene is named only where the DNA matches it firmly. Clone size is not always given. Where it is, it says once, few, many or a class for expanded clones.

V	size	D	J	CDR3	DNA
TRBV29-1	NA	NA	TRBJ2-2	CSGARGKNTGELFF	TGCAGCGGTGCCAGGGGAAAGAACACCGGGGAGCTGTTTTTT
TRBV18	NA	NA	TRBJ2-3	CASSLKVGLRTTDTQYF	TGTGCCAGCTCGCTTAAGGTGGGGTTAAGGACCACAGATACGCAGTATTTT
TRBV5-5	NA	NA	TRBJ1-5	CASTPAGGNQPQHF	TGTGCCAGCACCCCGGCCGGGGGCAATCAGCCCCAGCATTTT
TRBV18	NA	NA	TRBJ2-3	CASSPSTDTQYF	TGTGCCAGCTCACCCAGCACAGATACGCAGTATTTT
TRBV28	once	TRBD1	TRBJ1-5	CASSPTGRNQPQHF	TGTGCCAGCAGCCCGACAGGGAGGAATCAGCCCCAGCATTTT
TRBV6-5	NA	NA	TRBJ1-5	CASGAGGGAFQPQHF	TGTGCCAGCGGTGCGGGAGGAGGCGCATTTCAGCCCCAGCATTTT
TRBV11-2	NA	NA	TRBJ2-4	CASSSVLAKNIQYF	TGTGCCAGCAGTTCCGTACTAGCCAAAAACATTCAGTACTTC
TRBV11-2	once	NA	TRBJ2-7	CASSLDRHEQYF	TGTGCCAGCAGCTTAGACCGGCACGAGCAGTACTTC
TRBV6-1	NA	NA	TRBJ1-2	CASSHRELQDYGYTF	TGTGCCAGCAGCCACCGGGAGTTACAGGACTATGGCTACACCTTC
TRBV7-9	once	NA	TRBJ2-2	CASSPKGWVTGELFF	TGTGCCAGCAGCCCTAAGGGTTGGGTCACCGGGGAGCTGTTTTTT
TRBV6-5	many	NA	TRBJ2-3	CASSYSQGSPDTQYF	TGTGCCAGCAGTTACTCCCAGGGTTCCCCAGATACGCAGTATTTT
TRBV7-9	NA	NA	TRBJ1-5	CASSLQGNQPQHF	TGTGCCAGCAGCTTGCAGGGCAATCAGCCCCAGCATTTT
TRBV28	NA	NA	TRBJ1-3	CASSPPLGTIYF	TGTGCCAGCTCCCCTCCACTCGGCACCATATATTTT
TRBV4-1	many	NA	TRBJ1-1	CASSQDSIGPQNTEAFF	TGCGCCAGCAGCCAAGATAGTATAGGACCGCAGAACACTGAAGCTTTCTTT
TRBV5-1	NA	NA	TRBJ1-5	CASSPDSVSNQPQHF	TGCGCCAGCAGCCCGGACAGCGTAAGCAATCAGCCCCAGCATTTT
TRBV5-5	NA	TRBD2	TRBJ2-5	CATKLRLAGQETQYF	TGTGCCACCAAACTGAGACTAGCGGGACAAGAGACCCAGTACTTC
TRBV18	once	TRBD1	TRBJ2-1	CASSPDRGPLNEQFF	TGTGCCAGCTCTCCGGACAGGGGGCCCCTGAATGAGCAGTTCTTC
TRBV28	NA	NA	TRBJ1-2	CASRPFTGIYGYTF	TGTGCCAGCAGACCCTTTACAGGGATCTATGGCTACACCTTC
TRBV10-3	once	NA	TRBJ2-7	CAIGPRGYEQYF	TGTGCCATCGGCCCTCGTGGGTACGAGCAGTACTTC
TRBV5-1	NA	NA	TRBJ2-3	CASGDNTDTQYF	TGCGCCAGCGGGGACAACACAGATACGCAGTATTTT
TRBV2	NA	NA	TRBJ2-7	CASSLQTNLREQYF	TGTGCCAGCAGTTTACAGACTAACCTACGCGAGCAGTACTTC
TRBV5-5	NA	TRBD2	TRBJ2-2	CASSFGAGTGELFF	TGTGCCAGCAGCTTCGGAGCGGGGACCGGGGAGCTGTTTTTT
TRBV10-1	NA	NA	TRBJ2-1	CASSEPRGQEFF	TGCGCCAGCAGTGAGCCCCGGGGGCAGGAGTTCTTC
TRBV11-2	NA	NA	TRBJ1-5	CASSKGMGQPQHF	TGTGCCAGCAGCAAAGGGATGGGACAGCCCCAGCATTTT
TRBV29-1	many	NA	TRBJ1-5	CSVADGFLGNQPQHF	TGCAGCGTTGCAGATGGTTTCCTGGGCAATCAGCCCCAGCATTTT
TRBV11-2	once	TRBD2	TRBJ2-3	CASSLAGRGDTQYF	TGTGCCAGCAGCTTGGCAGGGAGGGGAGATACGCAGTATTTT
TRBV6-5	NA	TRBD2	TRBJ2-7	CASGTSGFNEQYF	TGTGCCAGCGGGACTAGCGGGTTCAACGAGCAGTACTTC
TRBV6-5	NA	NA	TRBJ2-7	CASRGTVSSYEQYF	TGTGCCAGCAGGGGGACCGTGAGCTCCTACGAGCAGTACTTC
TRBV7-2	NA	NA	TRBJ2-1	CASSYHRGSLSGNEQFF	TGTGCCAGCAGCTATCACCGGGGGAGCTTGAGCGGTAATGAGCAGTTCTTC
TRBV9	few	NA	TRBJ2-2	CASSVQGTGELFF	TGTGCCAGCAGCGTTCAGGGAACCGGGGAGCTGTTTTTT
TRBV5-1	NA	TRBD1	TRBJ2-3	CASRGQNTDTQYF	TGCGCCAGCAGGGGACAGAACACAGATACGCAGTATTTT
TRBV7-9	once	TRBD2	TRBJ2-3	CASSLRLAGDTDTQYF	TGTGCCAGCAGCTTACGGCTAGCGGGGGACACAGATACGCAGTATTTT
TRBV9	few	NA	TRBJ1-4	CASSGGGSEKLFF	TGTGCCAGCAGCGGAGGGGGGAGTGAAAAACTGTTTTTT
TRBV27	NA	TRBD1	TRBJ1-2	CASSHGRDSNYGYTF	TGTGCCAGCAGCCACGGCCGGGACAGCAACTATGGCTACACCTTC
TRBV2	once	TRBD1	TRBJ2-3	CASKDRADTQYF	TGTGCCAGCAAGGACAGGGCAGATACGCAGTATTTT
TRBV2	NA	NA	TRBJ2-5	CASSQNMQETQYF	TGTGCCAGCAGTCAAAACATGCAAGAGACCCAGTACTTC
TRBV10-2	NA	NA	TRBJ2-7	CASSSTGFTYEQYF	TGCGCCAGCAGTTCGACGGGTTTTACCTACGAGCAGTACTTC
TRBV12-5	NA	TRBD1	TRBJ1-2	CASGGGTGTPYGYTF	TGTGCTAGTGGGGGTGGGACAGGGACCCCCTATGGCTACACCTTC
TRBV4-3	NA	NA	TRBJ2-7	CASSQDIGQGGLAEGPTYF	TGCGCCAGCAGCCAAGATATTGGGCAGGGGGGGCTAGCGGAGGGACCAACGTACTTC
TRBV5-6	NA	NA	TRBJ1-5	CASSLEPDQPQHF	TGTGCCAGCAGCTTGGAACCAGATCAGCCCCAGCATTTT
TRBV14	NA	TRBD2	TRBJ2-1	CASSQDISGRGQQFF	TGTGCCAGCAGCCAAGATATCAGCGGGAGGGGACAGCAGTTCTTC
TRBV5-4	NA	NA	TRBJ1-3	CASSLAPLGGNTIYF	TGTGCCAGCAGCTTGGCTCCCCTGGGAGGAAACACCATATATTTT
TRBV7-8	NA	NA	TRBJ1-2	CASSPDTNYGYTF	TGTGCCAGCAGCCCGGACACGAACTATGGCTACACCTTC
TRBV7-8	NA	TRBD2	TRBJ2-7	CASSLGTSASYEQYF	TGTGCCAGCAGCTTAGGGACTAGCGCTTCCTACGAGCAGTACTTC
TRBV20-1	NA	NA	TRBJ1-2	CSAREDYGYTF	TGCAGTGCCCGGGAGGACTATGGCTACACCTTC
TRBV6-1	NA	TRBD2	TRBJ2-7	CASSDGTSGIHRLYEQYF	TGTGCTAGCAGTGATGGGACTAGCGGGATTCACCGACTTTACGAGCAGTACTTC
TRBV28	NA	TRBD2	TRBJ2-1	CASRGRLAFSYNEQFF	TGTGCCAGCAGGGGCCGACTAGCGTTTTCCTACAATGAGCAGTTCTTC
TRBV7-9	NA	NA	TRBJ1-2	CASSLSLIYGSYTF	TGTGCCAGCAGCTTAAGTTTGATCTATGGCAGCTACACCTTC
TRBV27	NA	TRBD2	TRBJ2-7	CASSFSGWSGSSHEQYF	TGTGCCAGCAGTTTCTCCGGGTGGAGCGGGAGTTCCCACGAGCAGTACTTC
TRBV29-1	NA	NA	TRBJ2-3	CSVESDRSTDTQYF	TGCAGCGTCGAGAGTGACCGTAGCACAGATACGCAGTATTTT
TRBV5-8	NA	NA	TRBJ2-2	CASSPKQKITGELFF	TGTGCCAGCAGCCCGAAACAGAAAATCACCGGGGAGCTGTTTTTT
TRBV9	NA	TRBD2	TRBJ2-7	CASSVAAMGLYEQYF	TGTGCCAGCAGCGTAGCTGCGATGGGACTATACGAGCAGTACTTC
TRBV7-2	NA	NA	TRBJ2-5	CASSIHSGETQYF	TGTGCCAGCAGCATCCACTCGGGGGAGACCCAGTACTTC